A single sample is the source of the 2 T cell receptor beta chains below, sequenced in a study of blood T cell repertoires in COVID-19. Measured with immunoSEQ multiplex PCR; TCRdb has only the in-frame clones, and not every one. Seen here are some 250,000 clones, 88% observed once, and the top ten hold about 0.7%. Sequences were obtained from peripheral blood. The source is a human donor in a cohort sampled during active COVID-19.

The chain recombines TRBV29-1 with TRBJ2-3, with 10 bases lining up with TRBD2. In germline, CDR1 is SQVTM, CDR2 ANQGSEA. After removal of 7 bases from V and 6 bases from J, the junction contained 7 bases not matched to a gene. CDR3 length equals 13 residues. CDR3 coding DNA: TGCAGCGCCCACCAGCGGGGGGGGGATACGCAGTATTTT. This codes for CSAHQRGGDTQYF.

This rearrangement joins TRBV6-2 or TRBV6-3 to TRBJ2-1; 8 bases align to TRBD2. Germline V CDR1 and CDR2: MNHEY, SVGEGT. This CDR3 is built from 18 residues. Trimming took 5 bases from V and 0 from J; bases not matched to a gene: 12. In DNA, the CDR3 is TGTGCCAGCAGTCCCACCGGACTAGCCTTAAGCTCCTACAATGAGCAGTTCTTC. Encoded protein: CASSPTGLALSSYNEQFF.